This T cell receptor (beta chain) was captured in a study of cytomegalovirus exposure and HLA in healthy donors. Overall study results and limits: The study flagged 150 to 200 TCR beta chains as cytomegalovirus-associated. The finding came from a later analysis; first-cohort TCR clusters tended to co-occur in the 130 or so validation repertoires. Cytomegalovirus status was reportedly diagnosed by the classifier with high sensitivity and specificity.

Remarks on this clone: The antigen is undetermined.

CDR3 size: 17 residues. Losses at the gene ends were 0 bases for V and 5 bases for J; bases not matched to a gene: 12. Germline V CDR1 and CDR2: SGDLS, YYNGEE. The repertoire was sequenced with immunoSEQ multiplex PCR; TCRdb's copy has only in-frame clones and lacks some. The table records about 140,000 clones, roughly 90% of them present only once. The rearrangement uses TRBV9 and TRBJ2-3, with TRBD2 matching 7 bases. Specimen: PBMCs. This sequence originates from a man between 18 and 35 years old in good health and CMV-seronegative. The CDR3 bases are TGTGCCAGCAGCGTAGGGGGTAGCGGGTCCCCAGGAGATACGCAGTATTTT. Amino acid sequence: CASSVGGSGSPGDTQYF. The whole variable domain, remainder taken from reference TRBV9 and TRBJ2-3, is DSGVTQTPKHLITATGQRVTLRCSPRSGDLSVYWYQQSLDQGLQFLIQYYNGEERAKGNILERFSAQQFPDLHSELNLSSLELGDSALYFCASSVGGSGSPGDTQYFGPGTRLTVL.